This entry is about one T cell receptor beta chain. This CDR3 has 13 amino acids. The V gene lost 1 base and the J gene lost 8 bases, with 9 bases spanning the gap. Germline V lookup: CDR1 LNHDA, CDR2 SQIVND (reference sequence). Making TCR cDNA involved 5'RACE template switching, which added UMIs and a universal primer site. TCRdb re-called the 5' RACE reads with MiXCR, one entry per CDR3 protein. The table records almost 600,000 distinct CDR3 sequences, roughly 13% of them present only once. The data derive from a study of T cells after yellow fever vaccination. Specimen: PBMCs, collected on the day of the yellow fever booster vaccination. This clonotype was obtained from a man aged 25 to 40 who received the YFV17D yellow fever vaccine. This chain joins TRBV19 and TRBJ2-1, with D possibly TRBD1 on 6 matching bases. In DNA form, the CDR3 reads TGTGCCAGTAGTATAGGTGGGGGCCATGAGCAGTTCTTC. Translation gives CASSIGGGHEQFF.